A selection of T cell receptor beta chains follows, all from one sample in a study of T cell responses to AZD1222 COVID-19 vaccine. TCRdb's table, derived via immunoSEQ multiplex PCR, lists solely in-frame clones and lacks some. The table lists more than 95,000 clones, roughly 90% of them singletons. This specimen consisted of peripheral blood, obtained on day 0 of AZD1222 vaccination. These receptors all stem from an adult in good health. The CDR3 runs from the conserved cysteine through the conserved F or W. The D gene is left open where the match is weak. The size of a clone is reported for some rows only, either as once, few or many, or as a class for expanded clones.

. TRBJ1-1 TRBV27 . CASLLIGTNTEAFF TGTGCCAGCCTTCTCATAGGGACGAACACTGAAGCTTTCTTT
TRBD1 TRBJ2-2 TRBV5-4 once CASSPGQGPGELFF TGTGCCAGCAGCCCGGGACAGGGTCCCGGGGAGCTGTTTTTT
. TRBJ1-3 TRBV19 . CASPERGTSHSGNTIYF TGTGCCAGTCCCGAGAGGGGTACATCGCACTCTGGAAACACCATATATTTT
TRBD2 TRBJ2-5 TRBV7-8 . CASSPTGGRVLETQYF TGTGCCAGCAGCCCCACGGGAGGGAGGGTACTGGAGACCCAGTACTTC
. TRBJ2-1 TRBV19 . CASSIVSGSNEQFF TGTGCCAGTAGTATTGTTAGCGGATCCAATGAGCAGTTCTTC
TRBD2 TRBJ2-7 TRBV5-5 . CASSYRLAGAYEQYF TGTGCCAGCAGCTATAGACTAGCGGGAGCCTACGAGCAGTACTTC
. TRBJ2-1 TRBV2 . CASKMGISYNEQFF TGTGCCAGCAAGATGGGGATCTCCTACAATGAGCAGTTCTTC
TRBD1 TRBJ1-5 TRBV30 . CAWSQGAGNQPQHF TGTGCCTGGAGCCAGGGGGCAGGCAATCAGCCCCAGCATTTT
. TRBJ2-5 TRBV28 . CASSSPSQGQETQYF TGTGCCAGCAGTTCGCCTTCACAGGGACAAGAGACCCAGTACTTC
. TRBJ1-2 TRBV19 . CASSRSYGYTF TGTGCCAGTAGCCGTAGCTATGGCTACACCTTC
. TRBJ2-5 TRBV28 . CASSFTGQFQETQYF TGTGCCAGCAGTTTTACAGGTCAATTCCAAGAGACCCAGTACTTC
. TRBJ1-1 TRBV7-9 once CATSVGFMNTEAFF TGTGCCACATCGGTGGGGTTTATGAACACTGAAGCTTTCTTT
TRBD1 TRBJ2-7 TRBV10-3 . CAISELQGAREQYF TGTGCCATCAGTGAGTTACAGGGGGCTAGGGAGCAGTACTTC
TRBD1 TRBJ1-6 TRBV6-5 once CASSYLLTGRHSPLHF TGTGCCAGCAGTTACCTTCTGACAGGGAGGCATTCACCCCTCCACTTT
. TRBJ2-1 TRBV4-2 . CASSQEESVGNEQFF TGTGCCAGCAGCCAAGAAGAATCTGTGGGGAATGAGCAGTTCTTC
. TRBJ2-6 TRBV4-2 . CASSQVGDSSAGANVLTF TGTGCCAGCAGCCAAGTTGGTGACAGCTCAGCTGGGGCCAACGTCCTGACTTTC
TRBD2 TRBJ2-1 TRBV4-2 . CASSQRKGLAGGGTYNEQFF TGTGCCAGCAGCCAAAGAAAAGGACTAGCGGGAGGTGGGACCTACAATGAGCAGTTCTTC
. TRBJ2-2 TRBV5-1 . CASSSLSTGELFF TGCGCCAGCAGCTCTTTGTCCACCGGGGAGCTGTTTTTT
TRBD1 TRBJ1-1 TRBV10-3 . CAIMATGGLEAFF TGTGCCATCATGGCGACAGGGGGCCTCGAAGCTTTCTTT
. TRBJ2-1 TRBV3-1/TRBV3-2 . CASSQDDGISEQFF TGTGCCAGCAGCCAAGATGACGGGATTTCCGAGCAGTTCTTC
TRBD1 TRBJ2-2 TRBV6-4 few CASSNTGDPNTGELFF TGTGCCAGCAGTAATACAGGGGACCCGAACACCGGGGAGCTGTTTTTT
TRBD1 TRBJ1-2 TRBV11-2 . CASSYGTGEYGYTF TGTGCCAGCAGCTATGGGACAGGAGAATATGGCTACACCTTC
TRBD2 TRBJ2-5 TRBV5-1 once CASSLATSNQETQYF TGCGCCAGCAGCTTGGCGACTAGCAACCAAGAGACCCAGTACTTC
TRBD1 TRBJ1-2 TRBV27 . CASSYSPGGSRNGYTF TGTGCCAGCAGCTATTCCCCAGGGGGATCTCGTAATGGCTACACCTTC